This T cell receptor (beta chain) comes out of a study of control samples from healthy donors and cancer patients. The method was immunoSEQ multiplex PCR; TCRdb's version includes in-frame clones alone and lacks a portion of them. Of roughly 130,000 clones in the sample, more than 85% are singletons; the top ten hold roughly 9.4%. J lost 5 bases, V lost 1 base, and 4 bases had no gene match. Germline loops: CDR1 LNHNV, CDR2 YYDKDF (reference sequence). The CDR3 loop spans 15 amino acids. The sequence derives from a man aged 18 to 29 in good health. The sample was blood. This sequence joins TRBV15 and TRBJ1-4; 7 bases match TRBD1. CDR3 bases: TGTGCCACCAGCAGAGCGGGACAGCTCAATGAAAAACTGTTTTTT. Protein product: CATSRAGQLNEKLFF.